This T cell receptor beta chain came from a study of CD8 T cells in Susac syndrome. Random hexamers were used to reverse transcribe the RNA input (about 0.5 to 1 ug). The CDR3 of TCR beta was amplified by immunoSEQ multiplex PCR across 54 Vbeta and 13 Jbeta. TCRdb itself ran the immunoSEQ multiplex PCR reads through MiXCR, one entry per CDR3 protein. The sample contains about 130,000 distinct CDR3 sequences, under 95% of which appear only once. The CDR3 runs to 16 residues. The V and J ends lost 2 bases and 4 bases respectively, with 20 bases between them. CDR1 is GTSNPN and CDR2 is SVGIG in the germline V gene (reference sequence). TCR beta sequencing covered blood CD8+ and CD4+ T cells. The multiple sclerosis controls comprised treatment-naive patients whose relapsing-remitting disease was stable or active. Negative isolation was applied to CD8+ and CD4+ T cells, and FACS enrichment was applied to TEMRA cells.

This chain uses TRBV30 with TRBJ2-5; D is ambiguous. The receptor comes from a human donor with multiple sclerosis. The sequenced material came from CD8+ T cells from PBMCs. The CDR3: CAWSIPTLVTRETQYF. CDR3 coding DNA: TGTGCCTGGAGTATTCCAACCCTAGTCACAAGAGAGACCCAGTACTTC.